Listed below are T cell receptor beta chains from one sample, sequenced in a study of OX40 agonist ivuxolimab in advanced cancers. Measured with immunoSEQ multiplex PCR; TCRdb has only the in-frame clones, and not every one. The repertoire has tens of thousands of clones, approximately 88% of them found once; the top ten carry about 4%. Sequenced here: CD4+ or CD8+ T cells sorted from blood, sampled in a trial of the OX40 agonist ivuxolimab. These receptor sequences come from an adult with an advanced solid tumor such as melanoma, head and neck, liver or kidney cancer. CDR3s include the opening cysteine and the closing phenylalanine or tryptophan. The D gene is left open where the match is weak.

V gene,J gene,D gene,CDR3 protein,CDR3 DNA
TRBV5-1,TRBJ2-1,TRBD2,CASSGTSGYNEQFF,TGCGCCAGCAGCGGGACTAGCGGCTACAATGAGCAGTTCTTC
TRBV19,TRBJ2-7,-,CASSRVDARGGEQYF,TGTGCCAGTAGTCGTGTCGACGCCCGGGGTGGCGAGCAGTACTTC
TRBV18,TRBJ2-3,-,CASSPGSTDTQYF,TGTGCCAGCTCACCGGGGAGCACAGATACGCAGTATTTT
TRBV30,TRBJ1-1,-,CAWSGLSEGGGMNTEAFF,TGTGCCTGGAGTGGCCTCTCGGAGGGTGGGGGCATGAACACTGAAGCTTTCTTT
TRBV18,TRBJ2-1,-,CASSFYLDLSYNEQFF,TGTGCCAGCTCATTTTACCTAGATCTCTCCTACAATGAGCAGTTCTTC
TRBV6-5,TRBJ2-5,TRBD1,CASSSGTANQETQYF,TGTGCCAGCAGTTCAGGGACAGCAAATCAAGAGACCCAGTACTTC
TRBV6-5,TRBJ2-7,-,CASRGQMGASYEQYF,TGTGCCAGCAGGGGGCAGATGGGGGCTAGCTACGAGCAGTACTTC
TRBV30,TRBJ1-3,TRBD1,CAWSETGGENTIYF,TGTGCCTGGAGTGAGACAGGGGGCGAAAACACCATATATTTT
TRBV27,TRBJ2-1,TRBD1,CASSSGPSTGASEQFF,TGTGCCAGCAGTTCCGGACCCTCGACAGGGGCGTCGGAGCAGTTCTTC
TRBV5-4,TRBJ2-5,TRBD2,CASSLGPGGPSGETQYF,TGTGCCAGCAGCTTGGGGCCGGGAGGGCCTTCTGGGGAGACCCAGTACTTC
TRBV30,TRBJ2-2,-,CAWSNGLASGELFF,TGTGCCTGGAGCAACGGGCTAGCTTCCGGGGAGCTGTTTTTT
TRBV18,TRBJ2-7,-,CASSYGTFSSYEQYF,TGTGCCAGCTCATACGGGACATTCAGCTCCTACGAGCAGTACTTC
TRBV19,TRBJ2-2,TRBD1,CATTRGTGNTGELFF,TGTGCCACCACCAGGGGGACAGGGAACACCGGGGAGCTGTTTTTT
TRBV6-1,TRBJ2-1,TRBD2,CASTTSGGYNEQFF,TGTGCCAGCACCACTAGCGGGGGGTACAATGAGCAGTTCTTC
TRBV5-1,TRBJ1-2,-,CASSFFSAGSYGYTF,TGCGCCAGCAGCTTCTTTTCCGCAGGGAGCTATGGCTACACCTTC
TRBV18,TRBJ1-1,-,CASSPGTANTEAFF,TGTGCCAGCTCACCCGGGACGGCGAACACTGAAGCTTTCTTT
TRBV5-4,TRBJ1-2,-,CASSLDGTLNYGYTF,TGTGCCAGCAGCTTGGACGGGACACTTAACTATGGCTACACCTTC